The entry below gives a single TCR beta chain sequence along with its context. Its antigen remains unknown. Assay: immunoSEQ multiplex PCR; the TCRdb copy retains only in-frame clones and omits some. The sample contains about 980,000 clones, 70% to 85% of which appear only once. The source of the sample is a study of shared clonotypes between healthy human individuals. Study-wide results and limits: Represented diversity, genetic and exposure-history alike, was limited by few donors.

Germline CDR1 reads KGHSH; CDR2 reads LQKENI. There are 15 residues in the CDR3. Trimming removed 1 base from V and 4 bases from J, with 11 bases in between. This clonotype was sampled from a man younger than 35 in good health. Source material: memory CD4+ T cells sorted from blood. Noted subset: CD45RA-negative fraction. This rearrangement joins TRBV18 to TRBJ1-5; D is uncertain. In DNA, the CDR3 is TGTGCCAGCTCACCACGAGATTCAGCTAATCAGCCCCAGCATTTT. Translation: CASSPRDSANQPQHF.